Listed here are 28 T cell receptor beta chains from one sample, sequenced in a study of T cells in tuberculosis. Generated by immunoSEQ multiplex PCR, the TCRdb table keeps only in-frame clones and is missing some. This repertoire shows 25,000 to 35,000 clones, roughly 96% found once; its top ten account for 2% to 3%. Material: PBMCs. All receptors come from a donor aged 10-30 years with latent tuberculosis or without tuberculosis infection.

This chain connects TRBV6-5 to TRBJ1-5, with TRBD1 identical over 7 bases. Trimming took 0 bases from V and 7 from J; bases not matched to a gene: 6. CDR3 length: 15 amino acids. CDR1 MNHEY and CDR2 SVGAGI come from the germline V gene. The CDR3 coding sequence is TGTGCCAGCAGTTACTCAAGGGGGCCGGGGCAGCCCCAGCATTTT. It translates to CASSYSRGPGQPQHF.

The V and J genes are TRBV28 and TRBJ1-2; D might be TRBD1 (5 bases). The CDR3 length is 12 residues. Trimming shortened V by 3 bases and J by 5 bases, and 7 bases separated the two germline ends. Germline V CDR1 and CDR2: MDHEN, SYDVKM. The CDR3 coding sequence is TGTGCCAGCAGTTTGGGGGGGTATGGCTACACCTTC. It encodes CASSLGGYGYTF.

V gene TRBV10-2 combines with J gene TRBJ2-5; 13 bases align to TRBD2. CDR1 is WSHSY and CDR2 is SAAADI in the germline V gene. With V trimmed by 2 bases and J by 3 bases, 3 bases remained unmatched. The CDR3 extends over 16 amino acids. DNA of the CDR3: TGCGCCAGCAGTGAGAGTGGACTAGCGGGGGAAGAGACCCAGTACTTC. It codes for CASSESGLAGEETQYF.

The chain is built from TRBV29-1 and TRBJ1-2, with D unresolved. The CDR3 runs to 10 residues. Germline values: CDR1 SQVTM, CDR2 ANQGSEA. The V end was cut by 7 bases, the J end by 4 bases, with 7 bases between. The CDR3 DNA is TGCAGCGACGGAGGCTATGGCTACACCTTC. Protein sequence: CSDGGYGYTF.

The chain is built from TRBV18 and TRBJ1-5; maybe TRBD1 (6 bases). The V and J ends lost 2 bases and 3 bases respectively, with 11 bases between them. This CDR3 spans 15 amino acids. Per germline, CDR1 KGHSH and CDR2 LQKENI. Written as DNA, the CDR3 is TGTGCCAGCTCACCAGGACAGTACCACAATCAGCCCCAGCATTTT. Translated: CASSPGQYHNQPQHF.

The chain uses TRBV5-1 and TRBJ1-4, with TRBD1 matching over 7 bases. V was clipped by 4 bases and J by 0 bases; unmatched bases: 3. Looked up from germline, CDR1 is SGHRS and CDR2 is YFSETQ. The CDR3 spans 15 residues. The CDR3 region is CASSPGTATNEKLFF. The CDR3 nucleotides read TGCGCCAGCAGCCCAGGGACAGCAACTAATGAAAAACTGTTTTTT.

The CDR3 DNA reads TGTGCCTGGACCAATGAGCGGTCACGGGCCCTAATAAACTATGGCTACACCTTC. Translating it yields CAWTNERSRALINYGYTF. The chain has TRBV30 and TRBJ1-2, with D hard to call. The length of the CDR3 is 18 residues. Trimming pared 4 bases from V and 2 bases from J, leaving 26 bases between. Germline assignment: CDR1 GTSNPN and CDR2 SVGIG (reference sequence).

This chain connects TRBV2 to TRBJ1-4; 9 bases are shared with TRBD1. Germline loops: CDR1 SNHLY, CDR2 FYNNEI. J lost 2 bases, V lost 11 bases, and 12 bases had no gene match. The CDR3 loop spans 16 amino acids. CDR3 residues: CAPRTGERFTNEKLFF. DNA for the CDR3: TGTGCCCCACGGACAGGGGAGCGGTTCACTAATGAAAAACTGTTTTTT.

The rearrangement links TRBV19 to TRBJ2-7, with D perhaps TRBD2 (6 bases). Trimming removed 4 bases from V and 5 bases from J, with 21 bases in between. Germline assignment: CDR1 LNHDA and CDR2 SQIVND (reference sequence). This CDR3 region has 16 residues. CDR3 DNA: TGTGCCAGTAGTACCGGCGGGACCCTTGAATGGGACGAGCAGTACTTC. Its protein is CASSTGGTLEWDEQYF.

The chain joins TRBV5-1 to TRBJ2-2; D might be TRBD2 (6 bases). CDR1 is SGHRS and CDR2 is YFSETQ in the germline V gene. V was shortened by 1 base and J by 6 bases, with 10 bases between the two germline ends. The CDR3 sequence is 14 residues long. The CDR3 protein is CASSLTGGPGELFF. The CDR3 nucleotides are TGCGCCAGCAGCTTGACAGGAGGGCCCGGGGAGCTGTTTTTT.

The CDR3 DNA reads as TGTGCCAGCAGCACCACTCCAGGGGGCACTGAAGCTTTCTTT. This encodes CASSTTPGGTEAFF. The chain couples TRBV9 to TRBJ1-1, with TRBD1 identical over 7 bases. The CDR3 extends over 14 amino acids. Germline-derived CDR1 and CDR2 are SGDLS and YYNGEE. Trimming cost V 4 bases and J 4 bases; bases outside gene matches: 7.

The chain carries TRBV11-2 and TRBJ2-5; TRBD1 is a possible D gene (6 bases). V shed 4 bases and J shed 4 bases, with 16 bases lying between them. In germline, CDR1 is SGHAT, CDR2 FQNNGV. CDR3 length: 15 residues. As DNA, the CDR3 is TGTGCCAGCAGCTCCTTTACAACAGGGTCAGAGACCCAGTACTTC. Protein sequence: CASSSFTTGSETQYF.

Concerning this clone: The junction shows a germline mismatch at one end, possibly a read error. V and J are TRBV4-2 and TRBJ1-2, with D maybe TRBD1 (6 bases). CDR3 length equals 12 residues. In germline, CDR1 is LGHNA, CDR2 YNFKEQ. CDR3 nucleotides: TGTGCCAGCAGCCAAGATCCGGGGGGCTGGGTCTTC. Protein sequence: CASSQDPGGWVF.

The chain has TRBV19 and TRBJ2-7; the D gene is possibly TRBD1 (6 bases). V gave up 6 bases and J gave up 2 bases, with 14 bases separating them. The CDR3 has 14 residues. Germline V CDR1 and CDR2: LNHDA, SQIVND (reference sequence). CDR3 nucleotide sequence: TGTGCCAGTAGGTCGATTGGACAGACCTACGAGCAGTACTTC. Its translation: CASRSIGQTYEQYF.

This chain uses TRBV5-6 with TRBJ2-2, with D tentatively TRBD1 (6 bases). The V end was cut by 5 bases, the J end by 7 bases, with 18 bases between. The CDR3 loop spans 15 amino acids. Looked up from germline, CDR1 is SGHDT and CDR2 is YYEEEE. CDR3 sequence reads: CASSSRRGYDGELFF. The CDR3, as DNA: TGTGCCAGCAGTTCCCGAAGGGGGTACGACGGGGAGCTGTTTTTT.

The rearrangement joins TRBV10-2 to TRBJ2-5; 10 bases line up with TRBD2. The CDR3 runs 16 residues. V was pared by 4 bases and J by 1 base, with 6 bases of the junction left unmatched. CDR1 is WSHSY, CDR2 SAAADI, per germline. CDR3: CASSAELAGFQETQYF. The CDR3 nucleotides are TGCGCCAGCAGTGCTGAACTAGCGGGGTTCCAAGAGACCCAGTACTTC.

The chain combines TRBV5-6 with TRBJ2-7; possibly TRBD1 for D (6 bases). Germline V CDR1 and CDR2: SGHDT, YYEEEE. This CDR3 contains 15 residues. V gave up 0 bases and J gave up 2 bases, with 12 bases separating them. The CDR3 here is CASSLAAGVTYEQYF. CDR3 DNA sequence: TGTGCCAGCAGCTTGGCGGCAGGGGTGACCTACGAGCAGTACTTC. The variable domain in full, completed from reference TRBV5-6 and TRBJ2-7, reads DAGVTQSPTHLIKTRGQQVTLRCSPKSGHDTVSWYQQALGQGPQFIFQYYEEEERQRGNFPDRFSGHQFPNYSSELNVNALLLGDSALYLCASSLAAGVTYEQYFGPGTRLTVT.

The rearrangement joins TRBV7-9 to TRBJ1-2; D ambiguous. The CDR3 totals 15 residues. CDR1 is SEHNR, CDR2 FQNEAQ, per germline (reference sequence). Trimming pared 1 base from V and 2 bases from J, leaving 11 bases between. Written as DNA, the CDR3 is TGTGCCAGCAGCTTAGTGGCCAATAAGAACTATGGCTACACCTTC. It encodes CASSLVANKNYGYTF.

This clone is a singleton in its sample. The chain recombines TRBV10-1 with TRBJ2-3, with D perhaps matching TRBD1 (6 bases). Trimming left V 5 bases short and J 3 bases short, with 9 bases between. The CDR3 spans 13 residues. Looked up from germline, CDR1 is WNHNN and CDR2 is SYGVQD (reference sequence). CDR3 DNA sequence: TGCGCCAGCAGTCTACAGGGAACAGATACGCAGTATTTT. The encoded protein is CASSLQGTDTQYF.

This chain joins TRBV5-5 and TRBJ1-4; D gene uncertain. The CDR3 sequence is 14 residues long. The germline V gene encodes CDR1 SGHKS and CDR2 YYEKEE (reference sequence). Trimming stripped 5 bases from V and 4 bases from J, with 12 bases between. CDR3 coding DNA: TGTGCCAGCAGTCCCGGACGGGGTAATGAAAAACTGTTTTTT. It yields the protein CASSPGRGNEKLFF.

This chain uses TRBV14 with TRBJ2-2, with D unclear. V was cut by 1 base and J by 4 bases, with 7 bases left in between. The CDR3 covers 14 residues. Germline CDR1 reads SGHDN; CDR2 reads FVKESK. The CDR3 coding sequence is TGTGCCAGCAGCCAAGTATCAGGCACCGGGGAGCTGTTTTTT. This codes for CASSQVSGTGELFF.

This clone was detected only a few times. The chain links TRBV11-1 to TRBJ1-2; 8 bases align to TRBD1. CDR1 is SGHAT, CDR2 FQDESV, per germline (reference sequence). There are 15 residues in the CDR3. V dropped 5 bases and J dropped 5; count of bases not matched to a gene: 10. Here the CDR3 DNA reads TGTGCCAGCAGCCCGGACAGGGAGTTGTGGTATGGCTACACCTTC. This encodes CASSPDRELWYGYTF.

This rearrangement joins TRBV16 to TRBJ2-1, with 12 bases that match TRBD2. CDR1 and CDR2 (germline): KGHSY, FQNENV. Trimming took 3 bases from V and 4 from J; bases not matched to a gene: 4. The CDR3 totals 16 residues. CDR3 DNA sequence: TGTGCCAGCAGCCAGCGGACTAGCGGGGTTTACAATGAGCAGTTCTTC. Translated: CASSQRTSGVYNEQFF. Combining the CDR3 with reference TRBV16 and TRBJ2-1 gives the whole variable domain GEEVAQTPKHLVRGEGQKAKLYCAPIKGHSYVFWYQQVLKNEFKFLISFQNENVFDETGMPKERFSAKCLPNSPCSLEIQATKLEDSAVYFCASSQRTSGVYNEQFFGPGTRLTVL.

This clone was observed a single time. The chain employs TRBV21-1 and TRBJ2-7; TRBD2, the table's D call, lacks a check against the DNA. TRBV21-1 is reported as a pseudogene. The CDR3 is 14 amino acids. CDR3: CASTFPTVSYEQYF. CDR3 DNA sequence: TGTGCCAGCACATTTCCCACGGTCTCCTACGAGCAGTACTTC.

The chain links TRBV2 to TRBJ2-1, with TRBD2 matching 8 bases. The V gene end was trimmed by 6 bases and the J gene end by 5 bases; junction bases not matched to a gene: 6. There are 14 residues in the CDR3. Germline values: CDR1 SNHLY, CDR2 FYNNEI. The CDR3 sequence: CASSRRGGNNEQFF. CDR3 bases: TGTGCCAGCAGCCGTCGGGGGGGCAACAATGAGCAGTTCTTC.

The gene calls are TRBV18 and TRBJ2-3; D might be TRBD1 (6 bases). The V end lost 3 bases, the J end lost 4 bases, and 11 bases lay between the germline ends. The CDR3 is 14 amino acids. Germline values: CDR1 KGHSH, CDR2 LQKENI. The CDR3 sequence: CASSPWTVADTQYF. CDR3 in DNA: TGTGCCAGCTCACCCTGGACAGTCGCAGATACGCAGTATTTT. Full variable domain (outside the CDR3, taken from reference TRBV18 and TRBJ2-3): NAGVMQNPRHLVRRRGQEARLRCSPMKGHSHVYWYRQLPEEGLKFMVYLQKENIIDESGMPKERFSAEFPKEGPSILRIQQVVRGDSAAYFCASSPWTVADTQYFGPGTRLTVL.

CDR3 in amino acids: CASSSDRGGNTEAFF. The CDR3 DNA is TGTGCCAGCTCATCCGACAGGGGGGGGAACACTGAAGCTTTCTTT. The chain employs TRBV18 and TRBJ1-1; 9 bases are shared with TRBD1. Trimming took 5 bases from V and 1 from J; bases not matched to a gene: 5. Germline V CDR1 and CDR2: KGHSH, LQKENI. This CDR3 spans 15 amino acids.

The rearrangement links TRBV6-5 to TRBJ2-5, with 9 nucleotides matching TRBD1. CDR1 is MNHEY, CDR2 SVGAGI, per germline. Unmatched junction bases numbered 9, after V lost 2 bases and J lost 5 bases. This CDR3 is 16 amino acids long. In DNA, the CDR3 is TGTGCCAGCAGTTACCAGACAGGGGGGCGGACGGAGACCCAGTACTTC. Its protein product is CASSYQTGGRTETQYF.